The 27 T cell receptor beta chains listed next were all sequenced from one sample in a study of cytomegalovirus exposure and HLA in healthy donors. The data were produced by immunoSEQ multiplex PCR, yet TCRdb's version contains in-frame clones alone and is incomplete. The repertoire holds some 98,000 clones, with roughly 84% as singletons. The sequenced material came from PBMCs. These receptors originate from a man aged 18-30 years in good health and CMV-seropositive.

The chain employs TRBV11-2 and TRBJ2-5; 9 nucleotides agree with TRBD1. The CDR3 extends over 15 amino acids. Germline V lookup: CDR1 SGHAT, CDR2 FQNNGV. Trimming at V came to 5 bases and at J to 5 bases, leaving 9 bases not matched to a gene. The CDR3 coding sequence is TGTGCCAGCAGCCAAACCGGGACAGGGCATGAGACCCAGTACTTC. This codes for CASSQTGTGHETQYF.

The chain uses TRBV29-1 and TRBJ2-5; D is possibly TRBD1 (5 bases). The germline gives CDR1 SQVTM, CDR2 ANQGSEA. Trimming left V 1 base short and J 3 bases short, with 6 bases between. The CDR3 has 12 amino acids. CDR3 loop: CSVEGQKETQYF. The CDR3 nucleotides read TGCAGCGTTGAAGGACAGAAAGAGACCCAGTACTTC.

The J gene is TRBJ2-1, the V gene TRBV19; the D is unclear. From germline, CDR1 is LNHDA and CDR2 SQIVND (reference sequence). This CDR3 is built from 13 residues. The V and J ends lost 3 bases and 3 bases respectively, with 6 bases between them. For the CDR3, the DNA is TGTGCCAGTAGTATCGACAACTACAATGAGCAGTTCTTC. Translating it yields CASSIDNYNEQFF. The variable domain in full, with the rest retrieved from reference TRBV19 and TRBJ2-1, is DGGITQSPKYLFRKEGQNVTLSCEQNLNHDAMYWYRQDPGQGLRLIYYSQIVNDFQKGDIAEGYSVSREKKESFPLTVTSAQKNPTAFYLCASSIDNYNEQFFGPGTRLTVL.

The chain is built from TRBV5-1 and TRBJ1-5, with TRBD1 identical over 8 bases. Germline V gives CDR1 SGHRS, CDR2 YFSETQ. V trimming: 4 bases; J trimming: 6 bases; junction bases outside the gene matches: 15. The CDR3 consists of 17 residues. The CDR3, as DNA: TGCGCCAGCAGCCAAGGTCCGGCAGGGGGCTTAGTTCAGCCCCAGCATTTT. It encodes CASSQGPAGGLVQPQHF.

This clone was counted ten times or more. The rearrangement links TRBV4-1 to TRBJ1-4; TRBD1 matches at 7 bases. V was pared by 4 bases and J by 3 bases, with 5 bases of the junction left unmatched. CDR3 length: 15 amino acids. CDR1 is MGHRA, CDR2 YSYEKL, per germline. The CDR3 loop reads CASSRSGTANEKLFF. CDR3 DNA sequence: TGCGCCAGCAGCCGCTCCGGGACAGCTAATGAAAAACTGTTTTTT.

The V and J genes are TRBV7-2 and TRBJ2-2; possible D gene TRBD1, 6 bases. Trimming took off 5 bases at V and 4 bases at J, with 14 bases between the two ends. CDR1 is SGHTA, CDR2 FQGNSA, per germline. The CDR3 consists of 15 residues. The CDR3 nucleotides are TGTGCCAGCAGCACAAGTGAAGGGGGCACCGGGGAGCTGTTTTTT. Encoded protein: CASSTSEGGTGELFF.

The chain employs TRBV4-3 and TRBJ2-7; TRBD2 agrees at 8 bases. The CDR3 runs 16 residues. The V gene end was trimmed by 1 base and the J gene end by 3 bases; junction bases not matched to a gene: 8. Per the germline V gene, CDR1 is LGHNA and CDR2 is YSLEER. The CDR3 DNA follows: TGCGCCAGCAGCCAAGCCCGGCTTAGCGGGGTCTACGAGCAGTACTTC. Protein: CASSQARLSGVYEQYF.

J is TRBJ1-1 and V is TRBV6-4; D is unclear. This CDR3 has 13 amino acids. V lost 5 bases and J lost 0, with 7 bases in between. Germline assignment: CDR1 MRHNA and CDR2 SNTAGT. In nucleotides, the CDR3 is TGTGCCAGCAGTACCGAGATGAACACTGAAGCTTTCTTT. It encodes CASSTEMNTEAFF.

The rearrangement uses TRBV29-1 and TRBJ2-1, with D perhaps matching TRBD2 (6 bases). The CDR3 is made up of 16 amino acids. V dropped 3 bases and J dropped 8 bases, with 23 bases sitting between them. CDR1 and CDR2 (germline): SQVTM, ANQGSEA. This chain's CDR3 is CSVEGRETDYPYEQFF. In DNA form, the CDR3 reads TGCAGCGTTGAGGGTCGGGAGACAGACTACCCATATGAGCAGTTCTTC.

This chain connects TRBV29-1 to TRBJ2-7, with D possibly being TRBD1 (5 bases). Deletions cut 5 bases from V and 0 bases from J, with 11 bases between. CDR1 and CDR2 from the germline V gene are SQVTM and ANQGSEA. This CDR3 region has 13 residues. This CDR3 is CSVLGRVSYEQYF. In nucleotides, the CDR3 is TGCAGCGTTTTAGGCAGGGTCTCCTACGAGCAGTACTTC.

The genes are TRBV5-1 and TRBJ1-3; D is undetermined. The CDR3 is made up of 13 amino acids. From germline, CDR1 is SGHRS and CDR2 YFSETQ. V was pared by 1 base and J by 3 bases, with 5 bases between. CDR3 DNA: TGCGCCAGCAGCTTGACGGTTGGAAACACCATATATTTT. Translating it yields CASSLTVGNTIYF. The whole variable domain, filled in from reference TRBV5-1 and TRBJ1-3, reads KAGVTQTPRYLIKTRGQQVTLSCSPISGHRSVSWYQQTPGQGLQFLFEYFSETQRNKGNFPGRFSGRQFSNSRSEMNVSTLELGDSALYLCASSLTVGNTIYFGEGSWLTVV.

The chain links TRBV19 to TRBJ1-5; D gene unclear. The CDR3 is 14 residues long. V shed 5 bases and J shed 0 bases, with 8 bases lying between them. Germline-derived CDR1 and CDR2 are LNHDA and SQIVND (reference sequence). In nucleotides, the CDR3 is TGTGCCAGTAGTTTAATGGCTAGCAATCAGCCCCAGCATTTT. Encoded protein: CASSLMASNQPQHF.

V is TRBV7-2 and J is TRBJ2-7; no clear D. Looked up from germline, CDR1 is SGHTA and CDR2 is FQGNSA. This CDR3 spans 12 amino acids. V was cut by 4 bases and J by 6 bases, with 10 bases left in between. CDR3 residues: CASSYTSPEQYF. CDR3 coding DNA: TGTGCCAGCAGCTACACCTCACCCGAGCAGTACTTC.

The chain is built from TRBV18 and TRBJ1-3, with D possibly TRBD1 on 5 matching bases. V lost 3 bases, J lost 0 bases, and 9 bases lay in between. Germline CDR1 KGHSH, CDR2 LQKENI. The CDR3 has 15 amino acids. The CDR3 sequence is CASSPLDSSGNTIYF. As DNA, the CDR3 is TGTGCCAGCTCACCGCTAGACAGCTCTGGAAACACCATATATTTT.

The CDR3 is CASSEAGGTDTQYF. The CDR3 DNA is TGTGCCAGCAGTGAAGCGGGGGGCACAGATACGCAGTATTTT. The chain couples TRBV6-4 to TRBJ2-3; 8 bases line up with TRBD2. This CDR3 is 14 amino acids long. Trimming took 3 bases from V and 1 from J; bases not matched to a gene: 0. Germline-derived CDR1 and CDR2 are MRHNA and SNTAGT.

The CDR3 loop is CASTPSRTGELFF. The CDR3 DNA reads as TGTGCCAGCACCCCTTCGCGGACCGGGGAGCTGTTTTTT. V and J are TRBV6-6 and TRBJ2-2, with D uncertain. The CDR3 spans 13 residues. Germline-derived CDR1 and CDR2 are MNHNY and SVGAGI (reference sequence). Trimming pared 7 bases from V and 5 bases from J, leaving 11 bases between.

The chain carries TRBV7-3 and TRBJ1-1; D possibly corresponds to TRBD1 (5 bases). Trimming left V 4 bases short and J 1 base short, with 7 bases between. The germline CDR1 and CDR2 sequences are SGHTA and FQGTGA. The CDR3 totals 13 residues. In DNA, the CDR3 is TGTGCCAGCAGCTCCAGGGAGAACACTGAAGCTTTCTTT. Its translation: CASSSRENTEAFF.

This clone was seen only once. The genes are TRBV5-1 and TRBJ1-5; 9 bases align to TRBD1. V lost 1 base, J lost 4 bases, and 6 bases stayed unmatched. CDR1 and CDR2 from the germline V gene are SGHRS and YFSETQ. This CDR3 has 16 residues. CDR3 DNA sequence: TGCGCCAGCAGCTTGAATGGGGACAGGGTAAATCAGCCCCAGCATTTT. Amino acid sequence: CASSLNGDRVNQPQHF.

This chain joins TRBV6-1 and TRBJ2-1; 11 bases fit TRBD1. The V segment lost 2 bases and the J segment 7 bases; nucleotides outside the gene matches: 10. CDR1 MNHNS and CDR2 SASEGT come from the germline V gene. The CDR3 covers 17 residues. CDR3 coding DNA: TGTGCCAGCAGTGAATGGGGACAGGGGGTATCTCAGAATGAGCAGTTCTTC. It is translated as CASSEWGQGVSQNEQFF.

This clone was picked up a small number of times. DNA for the CDR3: TGTGCCACCAGCAGAGATCGAAGCGGGAGTGACGAGCAGTACTTC. Protein product: CATSRDRSGSDEQYF. The chain combines TRBV15 with TRBJ2-7; 8 nucleotides agree with TRBD2. V dropped 0 bases and J dropped 5; count of bases not matched to a gene: 6. This CDR3 comprises 15 residues. Germline CDR1 and CDR2: LNHNV and YYDKDF (reference sequence).

V and J are TRBV11-3 and TRBJ2-3; D gene uncertain. Germline values: CDR1 SGHNT, CDR2 YENEEA. The CDR3 spans 15 residues. V shed 0 bases and J shed 0 bases, with 7 bases lying between them. The CDR3 is CASSLDATSTDTQYF. CDR3 sequence (DNA): TGTGCCAGCAGCTTAGATGCGACTAGCACAGATACGCAGTATTTT.

The CDR3 protein is CASSPERAYNEQFF. The CDR3 nucleotides are TGTGCCAGCAGCCCTGAGCGGGCCTACAATGAGCAGTTCTTC. The J gene is TRBJ2-1, the V gene TRBV7-2; a weak D match, TRBD2 (6 bases). CDR1 and CDR2 (germline): SGHTA, FQGNSA. The CDR3 is made up of 14 amino acids. V gave up 5 bases and J gave up 2 bases, with 10 bases separating them.

This clone was detected a few times. As DNA, the CDR3 is TGCGCCAGCAGCTTGGGACTAGCCACAGATACGCAGTATTTT. Translation gives CASSLGLATDTQYF. The chain links TRBV5-1 to TRBJ2-3; 7 bases agree with TRBD2. Trimming cost V 0 bases and J 2 bases; bases outside gene matches: 0. The CDR3 is 14 residues long. Germline V CDR1 and CDR2: SGHRS, YFSETQ.

CDR3 nucleotide sequence: TGTGCCAGCATAGAAGGGGCCCCCGGGGAGCTGTTTTTT. Translating gives CASIEGAPGELFF. The chain links TRBV2 to TRBJ2-2, with D tentatively TRBD1 (5 bases). Germline CDR1 and CDR2: SNHLY and FYNNEI. CDR3 size: 13 residues. The V end was cut by 7 bases, the J end by 6 bases, with 12 bases between. The complete variable domain, with remaining parts taken from reference TRBV2 and TRBJ2-2, reads EPEVTQTPSHQVTQMGQEVILRCVPISNHLYFYWYRQILGQKVEFLVSFYNNEISEKSEIFDDQFSVERPDGSNFTLKIRSTKLEDSAMYFCASIEGAPGELFFGEGSRLTVL.

V is TRBV7-2 and J is TRBJ2-1; possible D gene TRBD2, 6 bases. Germline V gene lookup returns CDR1 SGHTA and CDR2 FQGNSA. The CDR3 runs to 15 residues. V was cut by 5 bases and J by 7 bases, with 18 bases left in between. This CDR3 reads CASSPVARGRNEQFF. The CDR3 DNA sequence: TGTGCCAGCAGCCCTGTAGCTCGGGGGAGAAATGAGCAGTTCTTC.

The count of this clone is one. This chain joins TRBV7-6 and TRBJ2-3; no definite D call. V lost 4 bases, J lost 4 bases, and 6 bases lay in between. In germline, CDR1 is SGHVS, CDR2 FNYEAQ. This CDR3 comprises 12 residues. The CDR3 nucleotides read TGTGCCAGCAGCTCTATTTCAGATACGCAGTATTTT. Amino acid sequence: CASSSISDTQYF.

The chain recombines TRBV5-1 with TRBJ2-5, with 9 bases lining up with TRBD1. After removal of 4 bases from V and 1 base from J, the junction contained 8 bases not matched to a gene. The CDR3 is made up of 16 amino acids. Germline CDR1 SGHRS, CDR2 YFSETQ. Here the CDR3 reads CASSPGQGGRQETQYF. The DNA for the CDR3 is TGCGCCAGCAGCCCGGGACAGGGCGGCCGCCAAGAGACCCAGTACTTC.